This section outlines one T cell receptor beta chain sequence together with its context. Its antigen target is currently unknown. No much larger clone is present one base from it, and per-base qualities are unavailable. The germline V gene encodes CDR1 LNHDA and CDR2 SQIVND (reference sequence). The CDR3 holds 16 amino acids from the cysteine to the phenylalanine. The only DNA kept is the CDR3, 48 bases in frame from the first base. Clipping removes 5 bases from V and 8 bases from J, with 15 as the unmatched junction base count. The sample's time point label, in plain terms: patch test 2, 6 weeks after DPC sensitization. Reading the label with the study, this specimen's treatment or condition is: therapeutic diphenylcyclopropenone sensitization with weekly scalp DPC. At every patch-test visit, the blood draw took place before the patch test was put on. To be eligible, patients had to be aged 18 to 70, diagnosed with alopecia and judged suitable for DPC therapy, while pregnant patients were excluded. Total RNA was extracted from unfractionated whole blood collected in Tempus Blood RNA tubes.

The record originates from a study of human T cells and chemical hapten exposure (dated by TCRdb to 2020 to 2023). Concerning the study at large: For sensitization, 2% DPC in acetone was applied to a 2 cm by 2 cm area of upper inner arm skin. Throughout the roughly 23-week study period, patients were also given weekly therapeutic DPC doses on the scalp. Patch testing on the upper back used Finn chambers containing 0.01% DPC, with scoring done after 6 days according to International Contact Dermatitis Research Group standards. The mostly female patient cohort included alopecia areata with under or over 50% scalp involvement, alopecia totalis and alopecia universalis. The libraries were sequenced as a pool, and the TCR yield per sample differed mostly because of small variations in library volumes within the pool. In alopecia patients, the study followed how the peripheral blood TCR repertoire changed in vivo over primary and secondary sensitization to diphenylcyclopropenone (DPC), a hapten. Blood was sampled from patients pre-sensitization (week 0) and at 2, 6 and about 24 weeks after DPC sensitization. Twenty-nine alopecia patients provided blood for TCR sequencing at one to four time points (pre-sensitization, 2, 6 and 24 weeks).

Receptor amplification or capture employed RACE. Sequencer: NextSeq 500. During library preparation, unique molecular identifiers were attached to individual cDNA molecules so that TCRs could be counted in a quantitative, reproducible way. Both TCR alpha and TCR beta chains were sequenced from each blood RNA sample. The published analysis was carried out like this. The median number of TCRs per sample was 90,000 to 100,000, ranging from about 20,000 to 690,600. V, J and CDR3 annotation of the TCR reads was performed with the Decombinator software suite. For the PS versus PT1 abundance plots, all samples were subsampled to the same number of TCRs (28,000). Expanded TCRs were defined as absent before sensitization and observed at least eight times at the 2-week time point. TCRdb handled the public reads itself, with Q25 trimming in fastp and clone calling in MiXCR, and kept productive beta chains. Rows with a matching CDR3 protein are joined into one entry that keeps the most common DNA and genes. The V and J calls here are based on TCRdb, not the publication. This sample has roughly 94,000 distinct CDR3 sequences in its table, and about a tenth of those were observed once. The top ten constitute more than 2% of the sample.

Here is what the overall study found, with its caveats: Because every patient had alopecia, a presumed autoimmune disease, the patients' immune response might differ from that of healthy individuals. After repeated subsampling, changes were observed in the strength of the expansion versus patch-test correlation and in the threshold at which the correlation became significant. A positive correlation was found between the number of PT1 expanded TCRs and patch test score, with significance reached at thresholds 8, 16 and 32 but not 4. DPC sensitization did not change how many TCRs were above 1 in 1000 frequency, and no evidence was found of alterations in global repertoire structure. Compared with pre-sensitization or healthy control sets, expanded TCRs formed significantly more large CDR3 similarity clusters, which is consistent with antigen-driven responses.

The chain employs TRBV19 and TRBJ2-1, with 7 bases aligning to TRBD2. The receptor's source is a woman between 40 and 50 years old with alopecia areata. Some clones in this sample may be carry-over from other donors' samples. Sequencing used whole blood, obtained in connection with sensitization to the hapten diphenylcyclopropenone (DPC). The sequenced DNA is TGTGCCAGTAGTGACATAACCCGAGGACTAGTCCATGAGCAGTTCTTC. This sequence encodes CASSDITRGLVHEQFF.